Described below is a single TCR beta chain sequence and its context. Its antigen is undetermined. Terminally differentiated effector memory CD45RA+ cells were excluded from the naive CD8 cells, which were CD45RO-negative and positively selected for CCR7. Assay used: immunoSEQ multiplex PCR; TCRdb lists only in-frame clones, some missing. The table includes hundreds of thousands of clones, about 92% detected once. The data were taken from a study of shared clonotypes between healthy human individuals. Study-wide results and caveats: Memory subsets generally showed smaller estimated richness than naive subsets did.

Germline V gives CDR1 MDHEN, CDR2 SYDVKM. V was pared by 3 bases and J by 4 bases, with 16 bases between. The CDR3 is 15 amino acids. Source material: naive CD8+ T cells sorted from blood. The origin of this receptor is a man younger than 45 in good health. V gene TRBV28 combines with J gene TRBJ2-7; D ambiguous. The CDR3 protein is CASSLILTNLYEQYF. CDR3 nucleotides: TGTGCCAGCAGTTTGATACTAACCAACCTTTACGAGCAGTACTTC.